This T cell receptor beta chain was profiled in a study of T cells in Graves' hyperthyroidism and ophthalmopathy (dated by TCRdb to 2018 to 2020). Concerning the study at large: Peripheral blood was sampled at the time of initial diagnosis, prior to any treatment. To identify TCR V-J signatures that set the groups apart, the researchers used a discovery cohort of 90 to 100 patients, made up of 40 to 45 with Graves' ophthalmopathy and some 55 with stable Graves' hyperthyroidism. Whether ophthalmopathy could be predicted prospectively was tested in an independent validation cohort made up of approximately 19 hyperthyroidism patients plus 17 patients who later progressed to ophthalmopathy. For training and testing, the approximately 92 patients in the discovery cohort were randomly divided in a 7:3 ratio. The study also compared thyroid tissue and blood T-cell repertoires from five or six Graves' hyperthyroidism patients. Once sampling was done, hyperthyroidism patients were given methimazole at a starting dose of 30 mg daily, whereas ophthalmopathy patients were given high-dose intravenous methylprednisolone. The paper reports TCR Vbeta CDR3 sequencing of some 140 peripheral blood samples: some 41 ophthalmopathy, fewer than 80 hyperthyroidism and 17 progressor patients.

Trimming takes 1 base from V and 3 bases from J, and the germline ends sit 16 bases apart. Measured from the cysteine to the phenylalanine, the CDR3 is 16 residues long. Of the read, only the CDR3 DNA is kept; its 48 bases are in frame from base 1. As encoded in the germline V gene (reference sequence), CDR1 is MNHEY while CDR2 is SMNVEV. This clonotype was recorded at least ten times. Its antigen is currently not known. Base qualities are missing; no much larger clone stands one base away. Study-level results and caveats: Sample size was not statistically predetermined, and blinding of investigators to group allocation was not performed. In validation, the model predicted progression to ophthalmopathy with approximately 70% sensitivity and roughly 72% specificity, a median of 6.5 months before onset. Most expanded thyroid clonotypes (frequency above 0.001) were also detected in blood, suggesting blood repertoires may reflect thyroid immune responses. In cross-validation, a model built on a 13 V-J signature told ophthalmopathy apart from stable hyperthyroidism with about 90% sensitivity and around 81% specificity, and in testing the same model reached 80%/75%.

Ophthalmopathy patients had moderately to severely active disease, Clinical Activity Score of at least 3, NOSPECS grade of at least 4, and duration under 3 months. Patients with uncontrolled infections, other autoimmune diseases, pregnancy or lactation were excluded. Diagnoses were based on clinical symptoms, serum thyroxine and TRAb, thyroid ultrasound and orbital computed tomography. Ficoll-Paque density gradient centrifugation was used to isolate PBMCs from 9.5 to 10 ml of fresh peripheral blood. Total RNA was extracted using Trizol reagent, and RNA quality was assessed on an Agilent 2100 Bioanalyzer. The TCR beta CDR3 regions were amplified from the RNA transcripts. The TCR CDR3 was subjected to a first round of RT-PCR using the HTBI primer set and the Qiagen OneStep RT-PCR kit. Libraries were constructed in a second round of multiplex PCR, after which size selection and purification were carried out. Paired-end sequencing of the libraries was performed with 100 bp reads on an Illumina HiSeq2000. As for the authors' bioinformatics: SOAPnuke was used to process the raw data, with reads discarded if the reads contained adapters or uncalled bases, had a mean Phred below 15, or lacked an exact constant-primer or identifier match. COPE v1.2.5 was used to merge high-quality paired reads, and clonotypes were defined as unique nucleotide sequences. MiTCR v1.1 was used to align the clonotypes against IMGT TRBV, TRBD and TRBJ reference segments. Only V-J combinations with frequency above 0.0001, covering approximately 99% of repertoires, were analysed. A TCS score was defined as the ratio between F50 (clonal expansion) and ExV (chaos), using BLOSUM62-based TCRdist between CDR3 peptides within each V-J. Welch's t-statistics and random forest reduced 514 V-J features to 10 to 15, which were used in a naive Bayes classifier (R e1071). Clones were called with MiXCR by TCRdb after fastp trimmed the public reads at Q25, and only in-frame beta chains were retained. Rows with one shared CDR3 protein collapse into an entry with the most common genes and DNA. These V and J calls originate from TCRdb's pipeline instead of the authors' own analysis. This sample gives roughly 240,000 distinct CDR3 sequences in total; around 26% of them show up just once. Jointly, the top ten make up approximately 35% of the sample.

Specimen: blood. The rearrangement joined TRBV27 to TRBJ2-7; perhaps TRBD1 is the D gene, with 5 bases matching. The source is a woman aged 35 to 49 with Graves' ophthalmopathy. The CDR3 protein: CASSLFLPSRGYEQYF. The DNA sequence is as follows: TGTGCCAGCAGTTTATTTCTGCCTAGTAGGGGCTACGAGCAGTACTTC.